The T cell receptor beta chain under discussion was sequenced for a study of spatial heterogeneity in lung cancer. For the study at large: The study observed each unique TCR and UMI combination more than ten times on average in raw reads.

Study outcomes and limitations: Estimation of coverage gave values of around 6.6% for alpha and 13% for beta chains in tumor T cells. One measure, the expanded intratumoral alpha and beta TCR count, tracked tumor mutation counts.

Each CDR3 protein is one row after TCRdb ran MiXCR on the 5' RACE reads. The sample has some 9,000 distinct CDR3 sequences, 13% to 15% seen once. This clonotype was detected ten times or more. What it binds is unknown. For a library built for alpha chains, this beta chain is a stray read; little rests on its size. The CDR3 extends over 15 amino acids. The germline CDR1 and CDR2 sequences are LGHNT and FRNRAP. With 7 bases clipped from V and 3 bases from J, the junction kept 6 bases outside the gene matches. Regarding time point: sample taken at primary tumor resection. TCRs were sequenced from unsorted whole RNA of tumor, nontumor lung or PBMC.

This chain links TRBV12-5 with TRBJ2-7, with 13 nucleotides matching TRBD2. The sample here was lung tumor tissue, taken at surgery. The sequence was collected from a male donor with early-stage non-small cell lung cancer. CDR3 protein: CASAMGLAGSYEQYF. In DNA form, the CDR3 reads TGTGCTAGTGCTATGGGACTAGCGGGAAGCTACGAGCAGTACTTC.